One and the same sample provided the 22 T cell receptor beta chains below, sequenced in a study of cytomegalovirus exposure and HLA in healthy donors. In the PCR, 60 Vbeta and 13 Jbeta primers were used. Clones were read by immunoSEQ multiplex PCR, and TCRdb kept only the in-frame ones, dropping some. The repertoire holds about 140,000 clones, with approximately 80% as singletons. The source material was PBMCs. These TCRs come from a male donor in good health and CMV-seropositive.

V is TRBV28 and J is TRBJ2-7; TRBD2 matches 8 bases. Germline CDR1 and CDR2: MDHEN and SYDVKM. This CDR3 comprises 13 residues. V lost 6 bases to trimming and J lost 3 bases; unmatched junction nucleotides: 4. CDR3 nucleotide sequence: TGTGCCAGCAGATGGAGCGGGGGCTACGAGCAGTACTTC. This codes for CASRWSGGYEQYF. Combining the CDR3 with reference TRBV28 and TRBJ2-7 gives the whole variable domain DVKVTQSSRYLVKRTGEKVFLECVQDMDHENMFWYRQDPGLGLRLIYFSYDVKMKEKGDIPEGYSVSREKKERFSLILESASTNQTSMYLCASRWSGGYEQYFGPGTRLTVT.

The chain combines TRBV7-2 with TRBJ2-5; 10 bases map to TRBD2. The CDR3 runs to 15 residues. V lost 4 bases and J lost 3; bases outside the gene matches: 5. The germline V gene encodes CDR1 SGHTA and CDR2 FQGNSA. The CDR3 region has the DNA TGTGCCAGCAGCTCCGGGCTAGCGGGAGAAGAGACCCAGTACTTC. Translated: CASSSGLAGEETQYF.

V usage is TRBV4-3 and J usage is TRBJ1-4, with a possible D match to TRBD1 (6 bases). The CDR3 has 14 amino acids. The germline CDR1 and CDR2 sequences are LGHNA and YSLEER. Trimming cost V 3 bases and J 5 bases, with 10 bases left between them. The chain's CDR3 is CASSQGAANEKLFF. CDR3 in DNA: TGCGCCAGCAGCCAGGGGGCAGCGAATGAAAAACTGTTTTTT.

The genes are TRBV5-1 and TRBJ1-4, with TRBD1 matching over 10 bases. There are 14 residues in the CDR3. Germline-derived CDR1 and CDR2 are SGHRS and YFSETQ. The ends lost 3 bases at V and 5 bases at J; junction bases unmatched: 1. In DNA, the CDR3 is TGCGCCAGCAGCTCGGGACAGGGGAATGAAAAACTGTTTTTT. Translating gives CASSSGQGNEKLFF.

This clone was observed a few times. The chain has TRBV7-9 and TRBJ2-3, with D uncertain. V shed 4 bases and J shed 2 bases, with 4 bases lying between them. Germline V gene sequence: CDR1 SEHNR, CDR2 FQNEAQ (reference sequence). CDR3 length: 12 residues. In nucleotides, the CDR3 is TGTGCCAGCAGCTCCCACACAGATACGCAGTATTTT. Amino acid sequence: CASSSHTDTQYF.

This sequence joins TRBV27 and TRBJ2-7; 7 bases are shared with TRBD2. The germline V gene encodes CDR1 MNHEY and CDR2 SMNVEV (reference sequence). CDR3 size: 14 residues. V lost 3 bases to trimming and J lost 3 bases; unmatched junction nucleotides: 5. The CDR3 is CASSLAGVIYEQYF. The CDR3 DNA sequence: TGTGCCAGCAGTTTGGCGGGAGTCATCTACGAGCAGTACTTC.

This clone was detected only once. Here the CDR3 reads CASSLRDRGYEQYF. CDR3 nucleotides: TGTGCCAGTAGTCTTAGGGACAGGGGCTACGAGCAGTACTTC. The V and J genes are TRBV19 and TRBJ2-7; 10 nucleotides line up with TRBD1. The CDR3 totals 14 residues. In germline, CDR1 is LNHDA, CDR2 SQIVND (reference sequence). V gave up 5 bases and J gave up 3 bases; unmatched junction bases: 4. The whole variable domain, filled in from reference TRBV19 and TRBJ2-7, reads DGGITQSPKYLFRKEGQNVTLSCEQNLNHDAMYWYRQDPGQGLRLIYYSQIVNDFQKGDIAEGYSVSREKKESFPLTVTSAQKNPTAFYLCASSLRDRGYEQYFGPGTRLTVT.

The V and J genes are TRBV19 and TRBJ2-1; tentative D call: TRBD2 (6 bases). V lost 8 bases and J 5 bases, leaving 13 bases between the germline ends. The germline gives CDR1 LNHDA, CDR2 SQIVND (reference sequence). CDR3 length: 13 residues. The CDR3 protein is CASLGLAHNEQFF. CDR3 bases: TGTGCCAGTTTGGGCCTAGCGCACAATGAGCAGTTCTTC.

The V gene is TRBV27, the J gene TRBJ2-7; D possibly corresponds to TRBD2 (5 bases). The germline V and J ends were trimmed by 5 bases and 2 bases, with 19 bases remaining between them. The CDR3 contains 16 residues. CDR1 is MNHEY, CDR2 SMNVEV, per germline (reference sequence). The CDR3, as DNA: TGTGCCAGCAGTCCCTTGAGTATGGCGGGTGCCTACGAGCAGTACTTC. The encoded protein is CASSPLSMAGAYEQYF.

The genes are TRBV9 and TRBJ1-2, with 10 bases identical to TRBD1. The CDR3 is made up of 17 amino acids. Per the germline V gene, CDR1 is SGDLS and CDR2 is YYNGEE. V lost 2 bases, J lost 7 bases, and 14 bases stayed unmatched. This CDR3 is CASSVEGQGIEIGGYTF. CDR3 nucleotide sequence: TGTGCCAGCAGCGTGGAGGGACAGGGGATAGAAATCGGTGGCTACACCTTC.

The chain carries TRBV29-1 and TRBJ1-2, with D tentatively TRBD1 (6 bases). Germline V gene sequence: CDR1 SQVTM, CDR2 ANQGSEA. This CDR3 has 13 amino acids. The V gene lost 6 bases and the J gene lost 8 bases, with 19 bases spanning the gap. CDR3 sequence: CSVRGHELEGYTF. The DNA of the CDR3 is TGCAGCGTCCGGGGACATGAATTGGAGGGCTACACCTTC.

On this clone: A read error may produce the germline difference seen at one junction end. This chain's CDR3 is CASSEGTSGRATYNEQFF. The CDR3 nucleotides are TGTGCCAGCAGCGAAGGGACTAGCGGGAGGGCAACCTACAATGAGCAGTTCTTC. The V and J genes are TRBV2 and TRBJ2-1; 16 bases are a match to TRBD2. This CDR3 is 18 amino acids long. Germline values: CDR1 SNHLY, CDR2 FYNNEI.

V gene TRBV28 combines with J gene TRBJ1-4; 11 bases are shared with TRBD1. CDR1 and CDR2 (germline): MDHEN, SYDVKM. Trimming removed 7 bases from V and 5 bases from J; junction bases left unmatched: 9. The CDR3 has 16 residues. CDR3 amino acids: CASTGTGGTKNEKLFF. The CDR3 coding sequence is TGTGCCAGCACCGGGACAGGGGGTACCAAGAATGAAAAACTGTTTTTT. The whole variable domain, remainder taken from reference TRBV28 and TRBJ1-4, is DVKVTQSSRYLVKRTGEKVFLECVQDMDHENMFWYRQDPGLGLRLIYFSYDVKMKEKGDIPEGYSVSREKKERFSLILESASTNQTSMYLCASTGTGGTKNEKLFFGSGTQLSVL.

The V and J genes are TRBV19 and TRBJ2-2; 7 positions match TRBD1. With 3 bases clipped from V and 3 bases from J, the junction kept 1 base outside the gene matches. Germline loops: CDR1 LNHDA, CDR2 SQIVND (reference sequence). This CDR3 contains 14 residues. CDR3 region: CASSIGTDTGELFF. The CDR3 region has the DNA TGTGCCAGTAGTATTGGGACAGACACCGGGGAGCTGTTTTTT.

This sequence joins TRBV7-2 and TRBJ1-4, with 8 bases that match TRBD1. Germline loops: CDR1 SGHTA, CDR2 FQGNSA. The V segment lost 3 bases and the J segment 2 bases; nucleotides outside the gene matches: 8. The CDR3 runs to 17 residues. The CDR3 loop reads CASSLVGTGLTNEKLFF. DNA of the CDR3: TGTGCCAGCAGCTTGGTCGGGACAGGCCTCACTAATGAAAAACTGTTTTTT.

This clone has more than one count but fewer than ten. V gene TRBV18 combines with J gene TRBJ2-7, with D possibly being TRBD2 (6 bases). The V gene's germline CDR1 is KGHSH and CDR2 LQKENI. The CDR3 spans 16 residues. The V end lost 3 bases, the J end lost 0 bases, and 15 bases lay between the germline ends. CDR3 nucleotides: TGTGCCAGCTCACCTGCGGGGACGGACCTCTCCTACGAGCAGTACTTC. Protein product: CASSPAGTDLSYEQYF.

The chain joins TRBV9 to TRBJ2-7; D might be TRBD1 (7 bases). V lost 0 bases, J lost 3 bases, and 19 bases lay in between. Germline CDR1 and CDR2: SGDLS and YYNGEE. The CDR3 consists of 17 residues. As DNA, the CDR3 is TGTGCCAGCAGCGTAGAGTGTTGGCAGGGGGACTTCTACGAGCAGTACTTC. Protein: CASSVECWQGDFYEQYF.

The chain joins TRBV6-6 to TRBJ2-3, with 8 positions matching TRBD2. V lost 6 bases, J lost 2 bases, and 10 bases stayed unmatched. The germline V gene encodes CDR1 MNHNY and CDR2 SVGAGI (reference sequence). The CDR3 has 16 amino acids. The CDR3 sequence: CASRFETGGITDTQYF. DNA of the CDR3: TGTGCCAGCAGATTCGAGACGGGGGGGATCACAGATACGCAGTATTTT.

The V gene is TRBV25-1, the J gene TRBJ1-1; perhaps TRBD1 as D (6 bases). The CDR3 length is 14 residues. The V gene lost 5 bases and the J gene lost 3 bases, with 13 bases spanning the gap. CDR1 MGHDK and CDR2 SYGVNS come from the germline V gene. CDR3 protein: CASSIQGFHTEAFF. In DNA, the CDR3 is TGTGCCAGCAGTATACAGGGATTCCACACTGAAGCTTTCTTT.

The rearrangement uses TRBV5-4 and TRBJ2-3; tentative D call: TRBD2 (6 bases). The germline V gene encodes CDR1 SGHNT and CDR2 YYREEE (reference sequence). Trimming took 1 base from V and 0 from J, leaving 9 bases between them. The CDR3 contains 15 residues. The CDR3 region has the DNA TGTGCCAGCAGCTTGCCTAGCGCTAGCACAGATACGCAGTATTTT. Translation: CASSLPSASTDTQYF.

Written as DNA, the CDR3 is TGCGCCAGCAAGGCGGCGGGGTCCCAAATCCGATACGAGCAGTACTTC. It encodes CASKAAGSQIRYEQYF. The rearrangement uses TRBV5-1 and TRBJ2-7; D possibly corresponds to TRBD2 (6 bases). Germline V gene sequence: CDR1 SGHRS, CDR2 YFSETQ. The ends were cut back, 6 bases at V and 4 bases at J, with 23 bases in the middle. The CDR3 sequence is 16 residues long.

The V gene is TRBV5-4, the J gene TRBJ2-3; 7 bases agree with TRBD2. This CDR3 comprises 18 residues. The V and J ends lost 1 base and 2 bases, in that order; junction bases with no gene match: 13. Per germline, CDR1 SGHNT and CDR2 YYREEE (reference sequence). The CDR3 protein is CASSLRVAGILNTDTQYF. In DNA form, the CDR3 reads TGTGCCAGCAGCTTGCGAGTAGCGGGCATCCTCAACACAGATACGCAGTATTTT.